This T cell receptor beta chain was captured in a study of molecular identifiers for immune sequencing clone quantification. The study, taken as a whole, reports: Identical TCR molecules sharing a barcode could underestimate highly expanded clone sizes. Clonotypes topping 20 RNA copies carried over 97% of effector molecules but under 1% of naive ones.

Previously described methods and listed TCR primers were used for bulk TCR libraries. MiXCR, applied by TCRdb to the PCR reads, yields one record per CDR3 protein. Of approximately 320,000 distinct CDR3 sequences in the sample, roughly 23% were seen once. Germline-derived CDR1 and CDR2 are DFQATT and SNEGSKA (reference sequence). This CDR3 is built from 14 residues. After removal of 3 bases from V and 2 bases from J, the junction contained 3 bases not matched to a gene. This clonotype has more than one count but fewer than ten. What it binds is not known. The sequenced sample was naive CD8+ T cells from blood, with Jurkat cell RNA spiked in. Specified subset: FACS-sorted CD8+CD4-CCR7+CD45RA+ naive T cells. This chain links TRBV20-1 with TRBJ2-2; TRBD2 matches 7 bases. The source is a human donor in good health. Some libraries in this study had Jurkat cell RNA spiked in. The CDR3 region is CSARGGSNTGELFF. DNA for the CDR3: TGCAGTGCTAGGGGCGGGAGCAACACCGGGGAGCTGTTTTTT.